These 4 T cell receptor beta chains share one sample of origin, sequenced in a study of vaccination effects on CD4 cells after COVID-19. With the ViraFEST assay, the study expanded antigen-specific CD4+ T cells using viral peptide pools, then sequenced them. Culture lasted about ten days before CD4+ T cell isolation. A PCR test confirmed that the person had SARS-CoV-2 infection between March and December 2020. Their antigens remain unidentified. The repertoire was sequenced with immunoSEQ multiplex PCR; TCRdb's copy has only in-frame clones and lacks some. The sample consists of 20,000 or so clones, about 70% of them appearing once. The sequencing here drew on CD4+ T cells from PBMCs cultured with SARS-CoV-2 spike peptides, taken before COVID-19 vaccination. The receptors come from a human donor who had a prior SARS-CoV-2 infection.

This chain links TRBV5-4 with TRBJ2-3; D might be TRBD2 (5 bases). This CDR3 is 14 amino acids long. V was shortened by 2 bases and J by 0 bases, with 7 bases between the two germline ends. Germline CDR1 reads SGHNT; CDR2 reads YYREEE (reference sequence). Written as DNA, the CDR3 is TGTGCCAGCAGCTTTAGCGCTAGCACAGATACGCAGTATTTT. Residues: CASSFSASTDTQYF.

The chain recombines TRBV6-2 or TRBV6-3 with TRBJ1-1; no reliable D call. CDR3 size: 11 residues. Looked up from germline, CDR1 is MNHEY and CDR2 is SVGEGT. With 5 bases removed from V and 3 bases from J, the gap between germline ends came to 4 bases. CDR3 DNA: TGTGCCAGCAGTAGGTACACTGAAGCTTTCTTT. It yields the protein CASSRYTEAFF.

V gene TRBV5-1 combines with J gene TRBJ2-6; D unclear. The V gene's germline CDR1 is SGHRS and CDR2 YFSETQ. The CDR3 is 14 amino acids. V gave up 0 bases and J gave up 2 bases, with 3 bases separating them. The CDR3 loop reads CASSLAAGANVLTF. In nucleotides, the CDR3 is TGCGCCAGCAGCTTGGCAGCTGGGGCCAACGTCCTGACTTTC.

The rearrangement joins TRBV7-3 to TRBJ2-5, with D tentatively TRBD1 or TRBD2 (5 bases each). Germline lookup yields CDR1 SGHTA and CDR2 FQGTGA. This CDR3 has 13 residues. V dropped 5 bases and J dropped 2 bases, with 9 bases sitting between them. The CDR3 nucleotides read TGTGCCAGCAGCCCGGGACGGCAAGAGACCCAGTACTTC. Translating it yields CASSPGRQETQYF.